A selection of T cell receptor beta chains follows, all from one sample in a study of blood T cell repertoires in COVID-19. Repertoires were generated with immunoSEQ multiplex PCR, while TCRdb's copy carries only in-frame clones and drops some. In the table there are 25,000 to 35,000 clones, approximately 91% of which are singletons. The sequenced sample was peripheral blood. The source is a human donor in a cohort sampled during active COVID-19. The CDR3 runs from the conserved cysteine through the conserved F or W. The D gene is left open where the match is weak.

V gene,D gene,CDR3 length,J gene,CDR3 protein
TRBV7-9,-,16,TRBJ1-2,CASSFASGTGGVKGTF
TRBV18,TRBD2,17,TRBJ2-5,CASSPPGGSRFIGTQYF
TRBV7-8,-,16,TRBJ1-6,CASSLTLGQGSSPLHF
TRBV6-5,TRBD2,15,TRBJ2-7,CASSSRLAGGYEQYF
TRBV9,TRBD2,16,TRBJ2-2,CASSVERTRNTGELFF
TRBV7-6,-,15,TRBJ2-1,CASSFTGSSYNEQFF
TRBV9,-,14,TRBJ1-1,CASSALHQGTEAFF
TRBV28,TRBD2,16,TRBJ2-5,CASSLRLAGTQETQYF
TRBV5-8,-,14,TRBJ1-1,CASSRKPGHRVAFF
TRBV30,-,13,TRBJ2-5,CAWSVKRGETQYF
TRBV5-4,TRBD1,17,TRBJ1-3,CASSLGGQGGSGNTIYF
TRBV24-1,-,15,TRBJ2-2,CATSDPRMNTGELFF
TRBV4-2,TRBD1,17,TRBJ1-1,CASSQGRGRGLNTEAFF
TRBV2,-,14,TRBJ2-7,CASSGPQGYYEQYF
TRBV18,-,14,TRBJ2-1,CASEDIKRYNEQFF
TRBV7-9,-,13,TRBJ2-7,CASSFSFGFEQYF